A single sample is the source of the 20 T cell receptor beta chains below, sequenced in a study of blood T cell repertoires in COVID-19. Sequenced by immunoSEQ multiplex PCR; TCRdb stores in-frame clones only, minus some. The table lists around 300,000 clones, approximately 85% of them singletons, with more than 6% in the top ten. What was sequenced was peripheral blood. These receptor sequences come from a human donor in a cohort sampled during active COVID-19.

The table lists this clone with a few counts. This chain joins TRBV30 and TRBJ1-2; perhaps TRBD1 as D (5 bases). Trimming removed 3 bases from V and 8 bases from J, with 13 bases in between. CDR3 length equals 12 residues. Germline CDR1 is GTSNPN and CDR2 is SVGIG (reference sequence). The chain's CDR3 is CAWRGPGRGYTF. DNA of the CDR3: TGTGCCTGGAGGGGGCCGGGCAGAGGCTACACCTTC. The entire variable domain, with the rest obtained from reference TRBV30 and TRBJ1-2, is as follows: SQTIHQWPATLVQPVGSPLSLECTVEGTSNPNLYWYRQAAGRGLQLLFYSVGIGQISSEVPQNLSASRPQDRQFILSSKKLLLSDSGFYLCAWRGPGRGYTFGSGTRLTVV.

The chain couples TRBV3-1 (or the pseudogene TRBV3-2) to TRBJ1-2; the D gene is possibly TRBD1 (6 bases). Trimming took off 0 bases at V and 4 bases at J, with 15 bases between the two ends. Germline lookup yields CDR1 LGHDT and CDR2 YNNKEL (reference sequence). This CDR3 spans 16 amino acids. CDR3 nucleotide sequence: TGTGCCAGCAGCCAAGATTTGGGGGCAAAAATCTATGGCTACACCTTC. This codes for CASSQDLGAKIYGYTF.

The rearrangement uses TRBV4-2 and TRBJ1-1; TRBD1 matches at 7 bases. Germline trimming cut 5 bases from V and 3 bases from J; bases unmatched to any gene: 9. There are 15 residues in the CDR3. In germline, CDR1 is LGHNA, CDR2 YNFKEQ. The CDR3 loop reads CASSASEGAYTEAFF. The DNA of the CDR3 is TGTGCCAGCAGCGCGTCCGAGGGGGCATACACTGAAGCTTTCTTT.

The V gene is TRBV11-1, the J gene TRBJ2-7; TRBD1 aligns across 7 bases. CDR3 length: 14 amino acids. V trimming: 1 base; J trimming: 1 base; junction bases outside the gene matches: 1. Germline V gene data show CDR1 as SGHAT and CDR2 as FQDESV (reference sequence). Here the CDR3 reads CASSLETGSYEQYF. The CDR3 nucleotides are TGTGCCAGCAGCTTAGAGACAGGGTCCTACGAGCAGTACTTC.

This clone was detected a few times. CDR3 residues: CASSPLAAGEQYF. CDR3 bases: TGTGCCAGCTCACCCCTGGCGGCGGGGGAGCAGTATTTT. J is TRBJ2-3 and V is TRBV18, with TRBD2 matching 7 bases. CDR3 length equals 13 residues. The V gene end was trimmed by 3 bases and the J gene end by 11 bases; junction bases not matched to a gene: 8. Germline lookup yields CDR1 KGHSH and CDR2 LQKENI.

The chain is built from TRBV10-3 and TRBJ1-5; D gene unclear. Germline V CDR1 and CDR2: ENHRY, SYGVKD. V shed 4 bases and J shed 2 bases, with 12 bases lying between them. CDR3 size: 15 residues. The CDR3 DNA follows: TGTGCCATCAGTGCCGAGGGCGGTGGCAATCAGCCCCAGCATTTT. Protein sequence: CAISAEGGGNQPQHF.

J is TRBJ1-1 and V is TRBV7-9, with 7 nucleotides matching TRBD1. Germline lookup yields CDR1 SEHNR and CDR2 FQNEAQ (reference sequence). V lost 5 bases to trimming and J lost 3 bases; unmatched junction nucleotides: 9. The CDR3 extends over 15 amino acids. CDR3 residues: CASSRDPQGDTEAFF. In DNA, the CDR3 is TGTGCCAGCAGCAGAGATCCCCAGGGGGACACTGAAGCTTTCTTT. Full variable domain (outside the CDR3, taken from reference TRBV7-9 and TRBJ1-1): DTGVSQNPRHKITKRGQNVTFRCDPISEHNRLYWYRQTLGQGPEFLTYFQNEAQLEKSRLLSDRFSAERPKGSFSTLEIQRTEQGDSAMYLCASSRDPQGDTEAFFGQGTRLTVV.

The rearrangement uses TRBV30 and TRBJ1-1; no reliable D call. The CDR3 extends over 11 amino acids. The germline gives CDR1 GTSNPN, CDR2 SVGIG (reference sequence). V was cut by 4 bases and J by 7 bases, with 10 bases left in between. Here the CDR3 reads CAWMEVIEAFF. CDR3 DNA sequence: TGTGCCTGGATGGAGGTGATTGAAGCTTTCTTT.

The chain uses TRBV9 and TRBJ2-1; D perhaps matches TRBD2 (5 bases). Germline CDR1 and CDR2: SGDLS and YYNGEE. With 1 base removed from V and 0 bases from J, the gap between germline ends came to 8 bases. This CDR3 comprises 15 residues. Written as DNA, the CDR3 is TGTGCCAGCAGCGTATTAGGGAGCTCCTACAATGAGCAGTTCTTC. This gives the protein CASSVLGSSYNEQFF. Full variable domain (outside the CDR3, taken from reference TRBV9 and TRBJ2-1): DSGVTQTPKHLITATGQRVTLRCSPRSGDLSVYWYQQSLDQGLQFLIQYYNGEERAKGNILERFSAQQFPDLHSELNLSSLELGDSALYFCASSVLGSSYNEQFFGPGTRLTVL.

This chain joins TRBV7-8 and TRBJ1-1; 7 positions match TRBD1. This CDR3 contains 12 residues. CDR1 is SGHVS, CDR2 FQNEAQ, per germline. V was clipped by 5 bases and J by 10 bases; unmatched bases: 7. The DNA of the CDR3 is TGTGCCAGCAGCCGACGACAGGGAAGAGCTTTCTTT. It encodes CASSRRQGRAFF.

The CDR3 sequence is CASSYDDRGTEAFF. The DNA of the CDR3 is TGTGCCAGCAGTTACGACGACAGGGGAACTGAAGCTTTCTTT. The genes are TRBV6-5 and TRBJ1-1; 8 bases align to TRBD1. The V gene end was trimmed by 2 bases and the J gene end by 5 bases; junction bases not matched to a gene: 4. This CDR3 is 14 amino acids long. Germline-derived CDR1 and CDR2 are MNHEY and SVGAGI.

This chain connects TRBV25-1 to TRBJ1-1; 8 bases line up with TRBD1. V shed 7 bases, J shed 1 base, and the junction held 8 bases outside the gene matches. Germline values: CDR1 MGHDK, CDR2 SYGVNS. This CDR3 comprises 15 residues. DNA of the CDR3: TGTGCCAGCATAGCTCTAGGACAGGGGAACACTGAAGCTTTCTTT. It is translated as CASIALGQGNTEAFF.

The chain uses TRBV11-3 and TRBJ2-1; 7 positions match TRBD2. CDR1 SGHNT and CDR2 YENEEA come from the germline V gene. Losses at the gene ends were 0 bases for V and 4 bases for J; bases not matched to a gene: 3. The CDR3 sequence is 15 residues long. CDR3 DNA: TGTGCCAGCAGCTTAGAGGCTAGCGGATACAATGAGCAGTTCTTC. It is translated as CASSLEASGYNEQFF.

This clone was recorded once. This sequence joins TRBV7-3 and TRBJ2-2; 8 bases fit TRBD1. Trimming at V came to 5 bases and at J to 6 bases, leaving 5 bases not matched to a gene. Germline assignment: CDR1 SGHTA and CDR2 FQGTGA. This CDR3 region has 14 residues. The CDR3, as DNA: TGTGCCAGCAGCCCGTCAGGGGGCTCCGGGGAGCTGTTTTTT. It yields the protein CASSPSGGSGELFF. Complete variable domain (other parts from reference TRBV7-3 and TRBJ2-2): GAGVSQTPSNKVTEKGKYVELRCDPISGHTALYWYRQSLGQGPEFLIYFQGTGAADDSGLPNDRFFAVRPEGSVSTLKIQRTERGDSAVYLCASSPSGGSGELFFGEGSRLTVL.

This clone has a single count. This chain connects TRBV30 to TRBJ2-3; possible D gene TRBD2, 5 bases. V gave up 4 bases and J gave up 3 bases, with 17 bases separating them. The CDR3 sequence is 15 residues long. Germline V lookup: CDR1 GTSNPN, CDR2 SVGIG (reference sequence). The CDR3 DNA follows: TGTGCCTGGAAGAAACTTGAGGGAAGGACAGATACGCAGTATTTT. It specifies CAWKKLEGRTDTQYF.

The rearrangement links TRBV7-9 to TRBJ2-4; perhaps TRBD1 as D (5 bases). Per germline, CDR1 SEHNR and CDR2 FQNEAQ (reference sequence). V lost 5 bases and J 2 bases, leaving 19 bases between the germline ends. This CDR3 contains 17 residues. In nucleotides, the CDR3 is TGTGCCAGCAGCCGAACCGACAGCCGAGTTACCAAAAACATTCAGTACTTC. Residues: CASSRTDSRVTKNIQYF.

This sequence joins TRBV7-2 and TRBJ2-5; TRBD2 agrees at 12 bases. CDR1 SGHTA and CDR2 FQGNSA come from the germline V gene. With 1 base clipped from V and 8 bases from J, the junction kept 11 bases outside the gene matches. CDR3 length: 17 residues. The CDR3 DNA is TGTGCCAGCAGCTTAGTTACTAGCGGGGGGCCAAGAGACACCCAGTACTTC. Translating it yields CASSLVTSGGPRDTQYF.

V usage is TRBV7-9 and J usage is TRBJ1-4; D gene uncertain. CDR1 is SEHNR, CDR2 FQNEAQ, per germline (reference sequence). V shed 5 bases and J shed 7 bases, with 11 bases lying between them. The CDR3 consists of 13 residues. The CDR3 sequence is CASSPISTEKLFF. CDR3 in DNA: TGTGCCAGCAGCCCAATTAGTACTGAAAAACTGTTTTTT.

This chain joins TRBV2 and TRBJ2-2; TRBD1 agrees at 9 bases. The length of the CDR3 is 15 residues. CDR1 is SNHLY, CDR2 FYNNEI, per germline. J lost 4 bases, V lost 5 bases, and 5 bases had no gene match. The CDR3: CASSFDRGGTGELFF. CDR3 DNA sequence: TGTGCCAGCAGTTTTGACAGGGGGGGCACCGGGGAGCTGTTTTTT.

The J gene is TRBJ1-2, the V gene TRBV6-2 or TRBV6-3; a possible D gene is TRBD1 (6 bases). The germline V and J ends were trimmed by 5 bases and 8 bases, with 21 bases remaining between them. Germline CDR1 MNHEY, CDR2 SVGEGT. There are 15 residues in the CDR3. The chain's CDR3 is CASSETQGYRGGYTF. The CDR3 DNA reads TGTGCCAGCAGTGAGACACAGGGATACCGAGGGGGCTACACCTTC.